The sequence of this TCR beta chain was determined in a study of blood T cell repertoires in COVID-19. In this sample, this clone turned up a few times. Assay: immunoSEQ multiplex PCR; the TCRdb copy retains only in-frame clones and omits some. The table has 85,000 to 130,000 clones, 76% seen once. This TCR was sampled from an elderly man with COVID-19, enrolled during active disease. Sequenced material: peripheral blood.

The CDR3 region has the DNA TGTGCCAGCAGCTTAGAAGAGGGGGACCGTCAGCCCCAGCATTTT. Translated, it gives CASSLEEGDRQPQHF. This chain connects TRBV7-9 to TRBJ1-5; D is perhaps TRBD1 (6 bases). Germline V gene lookup returns CDR1 SEHNR and CDR2 FQNEAQ (reference sequence). Deletions cut 1 base from V and 6 bases from J, with 13 bases between. CDR3 length: 15 amino acids.